Presented here are 20 T cell receptor beta chains from one specimen sequenced in a study of cytomegalovirus exposure and HLA in healthy donors. Amplification used 60 Vbeta primers and 13 Jbeta primers. The table came from immunoSEQ multiplex PCR; TCRdb's copy has only in-frame clones and leaves some out. This sample carries more than 130,000 clones, more than 75% of them seen once, and the ten largest clones take about 5%. Sequencing was carried out using PBMCs. The receptors here all came from a male donor in good health and CMV-seronegative.

On this clone: This specimen includes other DNA sequences encoding the same CDR3. The chain recombines TRBV4-1 with TRBJ1-5, with a tentative D call TRBD1 (5 bases). The CDR3 is made up of 15 amino acids. Germline V gives CDR1 MGHRA, CDR2 YSYEKL. Trimming cost V 3 bases and J 4 bases, with 13 bases left between them. The CDR3 bases are TGCGCCAGCAGCCACGCGGGGACGGTGAATCAGCCCCAGCATTTT. Protein product: CASSHAGTVNQPQHF.

The genes are TRBV7-3 and TRBJ2-1; 9 nucleotides agree with TRBD2. Germline V gene sequence: CDR1 SGHTA, CDR2 FQGTGA. CDR3 length: 16 residues. With V trimmed by 5 bases and J by 5 bases, 10 bases remained unmatched. For the CDR3, the DNA is TGTGCCAGCAGCCCATTTAGCGGGGGCCTAGACAATGAGCAGTTCTTC. Amino acids: CASSPFSGGLDNEQFF.

Concerning this clone itself: The junction departs from germline at one end; a sequencing error may be responsible. The sample contains more than one DNA sequence encoding this CDR3. V usage is TRBV5-6 and J usage is TRBJ1-2; the D is unclear. There are 14 residues in the CDR3. From germline, CDR1 is SGHDT and CDR2 YYEEEE. The CDR3 spells CASSFNRNMEGYTF. CDR3 DNA: TGTGCCAGCAGCTTTAACAGAAACATGGAAGGCTATACCTTC.

In this sample, this clone turned up once. Additional DNA sequences in this sample encode the identical CDR3. The CDR3 DNA sequence: TGTGCCAGCAGCCCAGGAGGCGAACAGCCCCAGCATTTT. This translates into CASSPGGEQPQHF. This rearrangement joins TRBV7-2 to TRBJ1-5; D gene unclear. The CDR3 contains 13 residues. Germline CDR1 and CDR2: SGHTA and FQGNSA. Trimming pared 5 bases from V and 7 bases from J, leaving 12 bases between.

This clone was counted a single time. The chain links TRBV5-1 to TRBJ2-5; 7 bases fit TRBD1. The germline V gene has CDR1 SGHRS and CDR2 YFSETQ. This CDR3 spans 14 amino acids. The V gene end was trimmed by 2 bases and the J gene end by 2 bases; junction bases not matched to a gene: 3. The CDR3 is CASSFMGQQETQYF. CDR3 nucleotide sequence: TGCGCCAGCAGCTTCATGGGACAGCAAGAGACCCAGTACTTC. Full variable domain (missing parts from reference TRBV5-1 and TRBJ2-5): KAGVTQTPRYLIKTRGQQVTLSCSPISGHRSVSWYQQTPGQGLQFLFEYFSETQRNKGNFPGRFSGRQFSNSRSEMNVSTLELGDSALYLCASSFMGQQETQYFGPGTRLLVL.

This clone was detected once. The rearrangement uses TRBV29-1 and TRBJ2-3; TRBD2 agrees at 10 bases. The junction had 10 bases not matched to a gene; V was cut back by 1 base and J by 0 bases. Germline CDR1 is SQVTM and CDR2 is ANQGSEA. The CDR3 loop spans 18 amino acids. The CDR3 region is CSVEAPFGLAESTDTQYF. CDR3 DNA sequence: TGCAGCGTTGAAGCACCCTTCGGACTAGCGGAGAGCACAGATACGCAGTATTTT.

This clone has more than one count but fewer than ten. The V and J genes are TRBV4-3 and TRBJ1-1; D is unclear. Trimming left V 2 bases short and J 1 base short, with 5 bases between. Germline V lookup: CDR1 LGHNA, CDR2 YSLEER. The CDR3 spans 13 residues. CDR3 sequence (DNA): TGCGCCAGCAGCCAACGGTCGAACACTGAAGCTTTCTTT. This sequence encodes CASSQRSNTEAFF.

The rearrangement uses TRBV4-2 and TRBJ1-4; 7 nucleotides line up with TRBD1. This CDR3 is built from 14 residues. With 2 bases clipped from V and 8 bases from J, the junction kept 5 bases outside the gene matches. Germline values: CDR1 LGHNA, CDR2 YNFKEQ. The CDR3 DNA reads as TGTGCCAGCAGCCAAAGACAGGGAGGCGAAAAACTGTTTTTT. Amino acids: CASSQRQGGEKLFF.

The V gene is TRBV9, the J gene TRBJ2-3, with a possible D match to TRBD1 (6 bases). V was clipped by 7 bases and J by 3 bases, with 18 bases between them. The germline V gene encodes CDR1 SGDLS and CDR2 YYNGEE. The CDR3 spans 15 residues. The CDR3 loop is CASGDIATITDTQYF. For the CDR3, the DNA is TGTGCCAGCGGGGACATCGCGACGATTACAGATACGCAGTATTTT. The variable domain in full, with the rest retrieved from reference TRBV9 and TRBJ2-3, is DSGVTQTPKHLITATGQRVTLRCSPRSGDLSVYWYQQSLDQGLQFLIQYYNGEERAKGNILERFSAQQFPDLHSELNLSSLELGDSALYFCASGDIATITDTQYFGPGTRLTVL.

This clone occurred a few times. The rearrangement uses TRBV19 and TRBJ1-1; the D gene is possibly TRBD1 (6 bases). The CDR3 is 11 residues long. The germline V gene encodes CDR1 LNHDA and CDR2 SQIVND (reference sequence). Trimming took off 8 bases at V and 11 bases at J, with 15 bases between the two ends. DNA of the CDR3: TGTGCCAGTGGCGACAGGAGGACGGCTTTCTTT. Translation gives CASGDRRTAFF.

The chain uses TRBV27 and TRBJ1-3, with 10 positions matching TRBD1. Per the germline V gene, CDR1 is MNHEY and CDR2 is SMNVEV (reference sequence). With V trimmed by 8 bases and J by 5 bases, 6 bases remained unmatched. This CDR3 region has 14 residues. The CDR3, as DNA: TGTGCCAGCCTGGGACAGGGGAATAGAAACACCATATATTTT. It encodes CASLGQGNRNTIYF.

The rearrangement links TRBV18 to TRBJ2-5; 10 bases line up with TRBD1. The CDR3 runs to 15 residues. Unmatched junction bases numbered 4, after V lost 2 bases and J lost 4 bases. The germline V gene has CDR1 KGHSH and CDR2 LQKENI. Written as DNA, the CDR3 is TGTGCCAGCTCACCAGGCGACAGGGGGCGAGAGACCCAGTACTTC. Its protein is CASSPGDRGRETQYF.

The chain carries TRBV7-6 and TRBJ1-6; maybe TRBD1 (6 bases). With 5 bases removed from V and 5 bases from J, the gap between germline ends came to 13 bases. In germline, CDR1 is SGHVS, CDR2 FNYEAQ. CDR3 length equals 15 residues. The CDR3 region has the DNA TGTGCCAGCAGCCAAAACAGGGCCAATAATTCACCCCTCCACTTT. It translates to CASSQNRANNSPLHF.

This sequence joins TRBV9 and TRBJ2-7, with TRBD1 matching 11 bases. Germline V gives CDR1 SGDLS, CDR2 YYNGEE. V shed 3 bases, J shed 2 bases, and the junction held 1 base outside the gene matches. The CDR3 sequence is 14 residues long. CDR3 loop: CASSEGQGAYEQYF. The CDR3 DNA follows: TGTGCCAGCAGCGAGGGACAGGGGGCCTACGAGCAGTACTTC.

In this sample, this clone turned up a few times. The chain couples TRBV2 to TRBJ2-5; tentatively, D is TRBD1 (5 bases). V shed 3 bases and J shed 5 bases, with 13 bases lying between them. This CDR3 has 14 residues. CDR1 SNHLY and CDR2 FYNNEI come from the germline V gene. This chain's CDR3 is CASSEDIRLETQYF. In DNA, the CDR3 is TGTGCCAGCAGTGAGGACATTAGGTTGGAGACCCAGTACTTC.

The rearrangement links TRBV29-1 to TRBJ2-7, with 7 positions matching TRBD1. Germline CDR1 reads SQVTM; CDR2 reads ANQGSEA. V dropped 6 bases and J dropped 6; count of bases not matched to a gene: 11. The CDR3 runs 13 residues. The CDR3 region is CSVVTGSSSEQYF. Here the CDR3 DNA reads TGCAGCGTAGTGACAGGGAGCTCGTCCGAGCAGTACTTC.

The rearrangement uses TRBV11-2 and TRBJ2-1, with 12 nucleotides matching TRBD2. Germline values: CDR1 SGHAT, CDR2 FQNNGV. CDR3 length: 14 amino acids. V lost 5 bases and J lost 8; bases outside the gene matches: 4. The chain's CDR3 is CASSPGLAGYEQFF. The CDR3 DNA sequence: TGTGCCAGCAGCCCTGGACTAGCGGGGTATGAGCAGTTCTTC.

This clone is a singleton in its sample. This chain links TRBV9 with TRBJ2-2; D is unclear. The CDR3 has 14 amino acids. Germline V gene lookup returns CDR1 SGDLS and CDR2 YYNGEE. Trimming shortened V by 0 bases and J by 6 bases, and 9 bases separated the two germline ends. For the CDR3, the DNA is TGTGCCAGCAGCGTAGCACCCGGGTCCGGGGAGCTGTTTTTT. Protein: CASSVAPGSGELFF.

Here the CDR3 reads CASSVGAGNRDYGYTF. The CDR3 nucleotides read TGTGCCAGCAGCGTAGGGGCCGGGAACAGGGACTATGGCTACACCTTC. The rearrangement links TRBV9 to TRBJ1-2; the D gene is possibly TRBD1 (6 bases). CDR3 length equals 16 residues. Trimming cost V 0 bases and J 3 bases, with 15 bases left between them. Per the germline V gene, CDR1 is SGDLS and CDR2 is YYNGEE.

This chain links TRBV5-1 with TRBJ1-4; TRBD1 is a possible D gene (5 bases). The CDR3 spans 16 residues. V was cut by 5 bases and J by 7 bases, with 21 bases left in between. The germline V gene has CDR1 SGHRS and CDR2 YFSETQ. CDR3 nucleotides: TGCGCCAGCAGTAAGACAGCTGGGGGGAAGGTTGAAAAACTGTTTTTT. Translation: CASSKTAGGKVEKLFF.